The 32 T cell receptor beta chains in this list originate from one sample, sequenced in a study of cytomegalovirus exposure and HLA in healthy donors (dated by TCRdb to 2016 to 2017). The library was built by means of the immunoSEQ multiplex PCR assay. For the multiplex PCR, a mixture combining 60 forward primers for TCR Vbeta segments and 13 reverse primers for TCR Jbeta segments was used. What TCRdb holds here is the immuneACCESS table cut down to in-frame rearrangements. Part of the clones is not present; checked against another copy, under half of the missing clones reflect an unresolved V gene, and the others are unexplained. The sample records under 100,000 clones, about three quarters of which are singletons. The ten largest clones represent 8% to 9% of the sample. The sequencing sample was made of PBMCs. These receptor sequences come from a human donor in good health.

This clone appeared a few times. This chain links TRBV5-1 with TRBJ1-1; 10 positions agree with TRBD1. Germline loops: CDR1 SGHRS, CDR2 YFSETQ. The V and J ends lost 0 bases and 7 bases, in that order; junction bases with no gene match: 3. The CDR3 sequence is 14 residues long. CDR3 DNA sequence: TGCGCCAGCAGCTTGGGACAGGGGGCAGGTGAAGCTTTCTTT. As protein: CASSLGQGAGEAFF.

The chain employs TRBV11-2 and TRBJ2-7, with D possibly TRBD1 on 5 matching bases. The germline gives CDR1 SGHAT, CDR2 FQNNGV. CDR3 length equals 14 residues. Trimming shortened V by 5 bases and J by 3 bases, and 14 bases separated the two germline ends. The CDR3 DNA reads TGTGCCAGCAGCCAAGGGGTTCCAGACTACGAGCAGTACTTC. Amino acid sequence: CASSQGVPDYEQYF.

J is TRBJ1-2 and V is TRBV6-1, with 7 bases aligning to TRBD1. In germline, CDR1 is MNHNS, CDR2 SASEGT. Trimming took 3 bases from V and 7 from J; bases not matched to a gene: 20. The CDR3 extends over 18 amino acids. Written as DNA, the CDR3 is TGTGCCAGCAGTGAGGACTCCAGGGGGTGGTCCCTGGGGGGTGGCTACACCTTC. Protein sequence: CASSEDSRGWSLGGGYTF.

The CDR3 DNA sequence: TGTGCCAGCAGTGACCCTAGGAGCTACGAGCAGTACTTC. This gives the protein CASSDPRSYEQYF. V gene TRBV6-1 combines with J gene TRBJ2-7; D is undetermined. Germline loops: CDR1 MNHNS, CDR2 SASEGT. This CDR3 is built from 13 residues. Trimming shortened V by 3 bases and J by 3 bases, and 9 bases separated the two germline ends.

This rearrangement joins TRBV5-1 to TRBJ2-5; 8 bases align to TRBD1. Per the germline V gene, CDR1 is SGHRS and CDR2 is YFSETQ. The CDR3 spans 15 residues. Trimming at V came to 0 bases and at J to 4 bases, leaving 5 bases not matched to a gene. As DNA, the CDR3 is TGCGCCAGCAGCTTGGGGGGGACAGGACCAGAGACCCAGTACTTC. This translates into CASSLGGTGPETQYF.

This sequence joins TRBV7-9 and TRBJ1-2, with 7 positions matching TRBD1. The ends lost 2 bases at V and 0 bases at J; junction bases unmatched: 3. The CDR3 sequence is 15 residues long. Germline values: CDR1 SEHNR, CDR2 FQNEAQ (reference sequence). CDR3 sequence: CASSLKQGPNYGYTF. For the CDR3, the DNA is TGTGCCAGCAGCTTAAAACAGGGGCCTAACTATGGCTACACCTTC.

This CDR3 is CASRGGSYEQYF. The CDR3 bases are TGTGCCAGCAGGGGGGGATCCTACGAGCAGTACTTC. The V gene is TRBV6-5, the J gene TRBJ2-5; maybe TRBD2 (6 bases). The closer fit of TRBJ2-7 to the DNA end suggests the J call may be wrong. Germline V gene lookup returns CDR1 MNHEY and CDR2 SVGAGI. This CDR3 contains 12 residues.

In its sample, this clone was seen a few times. The CDR3: CASSVAGNTGELFF. Here the CDR3 DNA reads TGTGCCAGCAGCGTAGCGGGGAACACCGGGGAGCTGTTTTTT. The chain combines TRBV9 with TRBJ2-2; no reliable D call. Germline loops: CDR1 SGDLS, CDR2 YYNGEE. The CDR3 has 14 residues. V lost 0 bases and J 1 base, leaving 4 bases between the germline ends.

The chain recombines TRBV7-9 with TRBJ1-4; 7 bases fit TRBD1. Germline CDR1 reads SEHNR; CDR2 reads FQNEAQ (reference sequence). V was pared by 2 bases and J by 7 bases, with 10 bases of the junction left unmatched. There are 16 residues in the CDR3. The CDR3 DNA reads TGTGCCAGCAGCTTAAGGCTAGGTGGACAGGCTGAAAAACTGTTTTTT. Translating gives CASSLRLGGQAEKLFF.

The genes are TRBV27 and TRBJ2-3, with D tentatively TRBD2 (5 bases). Per germline, CDR1 MNHEY and CDR2 SMNVEV (reference sequence). With 3 bases removed from V and 4 bases from J, the gap between germline ends came to 26 bases. The CDR3 runs 19 residues. The CDR3 nucleotides read TGTGCCAGCAGTTTCTATATCCAACCGGGATTTTCAGTCCCAGATACGCAGTATTTT. It yields the protein CASSFYIQPGFSVPDTQYF.

In its sample, this clone was seen a few times. The chain employs TRBV30 and TRBJ1-3; D may be TRBD1 (5 bases). Trimming took off 4 bases at V and 0 bases at J, with 10 bases between the two ends. From germline, CDR1 is GTSNPN and CDR2 SVGIG (reference sequence). This CDR3 comprises 14 residues. The CDR3 reads CAWTGLFSGNTIYF. The CDR3 nucleotides are TGTGCCTGGACAGGGCTTTTCTCTGGAAACACCATATATTTT.

The chain carries TRBV23-1 and TRBJ2-2; 7 bases agree with TRBD1. TRBV23-1 is an ORF for which the function is uncertain. The V and J ends lost 4 bases and 6 bases, in that order; junction bases with no gene match: 17. There are 18 residues in the CDR3. The CDR3 loop reads CASSRASGGWERAGELFF. The DNA for the CDR3 is TGCGCCAGCAGTCGCGCCTCAGGGGGTTGGGAAAGGGCCGGGGAGCTGTTTTTT.

The rearrangement uses TRBV10-1 and TRBJ2-4; 8 bases are a match to TRBD1. The V gene's germline CDR1 is WNHNN and CDR2 SYGVQD (reference sequence). V lost 4 bases and J lost 4; bases outside the gene matches: 6. CDR3 length: 15 amino acids. CDR3 sequence reads: CASSVPDRVKNIQYF. CDR3 sequence (DNA): TGCGCCAGCAGTGTGCCGGACAGGGTGAAAAACATTCAGTACTTC.

This clone was picked up one time. The chain is built from TRBV19 and TRBJ1-1; 7 nucleotides line up with TRBD1. CDR3 length: 12 residues. The V gene's germline CDR1 is LNHDA and CDR2 SQIVND (reference sequence). The trim removed 3 bases at V and 12 bases at J, leaving 7 bases unmatched. The CDR3 here is CASSIGAGGPFF. The DNA of the CDR3 is TGTGCCAGTAGTATTGGGGCAGGGGGACCTTTCTTT.

V gene TRBV6-5 combines with J gene TRBJ2-7; D perhaps matches TRBD1 (6 bases). Per germline, CDR1 MNHEY and CDR2 SVGAGI. V was clipped by 2 bases and J by 7 bases, with 12 bases between them. The CDR3 has 13 amino acids. The CDR3 is CASSYGTFREQYF. CDR3 nucleotide sequence: TGTGCCAGCAGTTACGGGACATTCCGGGAGCAGTACTTC.

This clone was counted only a few times. This chain joins TRBV6-1 and TRBJ1-2, with D unclear. In germline, CDR1 is MNHNS, CDR2 SASEGT. The CDR3 is 13 amino acids. The V gene lost 0 bases and the J gene lost 7 bases, with 9 bases spanning the gap. As DNA, the CDR3 is TGTGCCAGCAGTGAAGCTGGGAGGCGTGGCTACACCTTC. As protein: CASSEAGRRGYTF.

The chain carries TRBV2 and TRBJ1-4, with D uncertain. The V end lost 4 bases, the J end lost 7 bases, and 13 bases lay between the germline ends. Germline CDR1 is SNHLY and CDR2 is FYNNEI. The CDR3 runs to 14 residues. The CDR3 region is CASSVGQRAEKLFF. The CDR3 DNA reads as TGTGCCAGCAGTGTAGGGCAGAGGGCTGAAAAACTGTTTTTT.

The V and J genes are TRBV14 and TRBJ2-7; D not certain. Deletions cut 3 bases from V and 8 bases from J, with 14 bases between. The CDR3 extends over 13 amino acids. The germline CDR1 and CDR2 sequences are SGHDN and FVKESK. DNA of the CDR3: TGTGCCAGCAGCCAGGCGGCCTTCGGCAAGCAGTACTTC. This encodes CASSQAAFGKQYF.

This clone has just a few counts. CDR3 coding DNA: TGTGCCAGCAGCTTAGAACGTGAGAATTCACCCCTCCACTTT. Protein: CASSLERENSPLHF. The chain is built from TRBV7-6 and TRBJ1-6; no clear D gene. The germline V and J ends were trimmed by 1 base and 7 bases, with 8 bases remaining between them. CDR3 length: 14 residues. The germline gives CDR1 SGHVS, CDR2 FNYEAQ.

The chain couples TRBV10-3 to TRBJ2-5; D is undetermined. TRBJ2-7 matches the DNA end more closely, so the J call is doubtful. Germline assignment: CDR1 ENHRY and CDR2 SYGVKD. This CDR3 has 11 amino acids. DNA for the CDR3: TGTGCCATCAGTACTCGGTACGAGCAGTACTTC. Its translation: CAISTRYEQYF.

This clone has just one count. The chain's CDR3 is CASSLGAWTEAFF. DNA of the CDR3: TGTGCCAGCAGCTTAGGGGCATGGACTGAAGCTTTCTTT. The chain links TRBV11-2 to TRBJ1-1, with unresolved D. The germline V gene has CDR1 SGHAT and CDR2 FQNNGV. V was clipped by 1 base and J by 5 bases, with 8 bases between them. The CDR3 consists of 13 residues. The full variable domain, with the rest looked up from reference TRBV11-2 and TRBJ1-1, is EAGVAQSPRYKIIEKRQSVAFWCNPISGHATLYWYQQILGQGPKLLIQFQNNGVVDDSQLPKDRFSAERLKGVDSTLKIQPAKLEDSAVYLCASSLGAWTEAFFGQGTRLTVV.

V gene TRBV6-1 combines with J gene TRBJ1-2; possible D gene TRBD1, 5 bases. This CDR3 contains 16 residues. Germline V gives CDR1 MNHNS, CDR2 SASEGT. The V end was cut by 2 bases, the J end by 7 bases, with 20 bases between. The CDR3 protein is CASSERAAKGMSGYTF. In DNA form, the CDR3 reads TGTGCCAGCAGTGAAAGGGCGGCCAAGGGGATGAGTGGCTACACCTTC.

The chain's CDR3 is CSVKRTGNEQYF. The CDR3 DNA is TGCAGCGTTAAAAGGACAGGGAACGAGCAGTACTTC. The V gene is TRBV29-1, the J gene TRBJ2-7, with 8 bases matching TRBD1. J was trimmed by 5 bases and V by 5 bases; bases with no gene match: 5. CDR3 length: 12 amino acids. Germline V CDR1 and CDR2: SQVTM, ANQGSEA.

This clone was picked up a small number of times. This chain joins TRBV7-2 and TRBJ2-1; D not resolved. V dropped 7 bases and J dropped 0 bases, with 16 bases sitting between them. This CDR3 comprises 16 residues. Germline V gene data show CDR1 as SGHTA and CDR2 as FQGNSA. CDR3 nucleotides: TGTGCCAGCACCCCCGATACGTCGGGCTCCTACAATGAGCAGTTCTTC. As protein: CASTPDTSGSYNEQFF.

The chain combines TRBV27 with TRBJ1-2; possible D gene TRBD1, 6 bases. Trimming left V 1 base short and J 6 bases short, with 15 bases between. Germline lookup yields CDR1 MNHEY and CDR2 SMNVEV (reference sequence). The CDR3 is 15 residues long. The CDR3 region is CASSLYGGGNHGYTF. DNA for the CDR3: TGTGCCAGCAGTTTATATGGGGGCGGTAATCATGGCTACACCTTC.

The V call is TRBV10-1, the J call TRBJ1-2, with D possibly TRBD1 on 6 matching bases. CDR3 length equals 17 residues. The V gene lost 0 bases and the J gene lost 2 bases, with 16 bases spanning the gap. Per the germline V gene, CDR1 is WNHNN and CDR2 is SYGVQD (reference sequence). The CDR3 DNA reads as TGCGCCAGCAGTGAGTCGGACAGTCCCCGTCGAAACTATGGCTACACCTTC. Protein: CASSESDSPRRNYGYTF.

The chain has TRBV29-1 and TRBJ2-3, with 8 bases aligning to TRBD2. In germline, CDR1 is SQVTM, CDR2 ANQGSEA. The CDR3 runs to 15 residues. Trimming cost V 3 bases and J 1 base; bases outside gene matches: 6. CDR3 in amino acids: CSVDGNGGGTDTQYF. In DNA, the CDR3 is TGCAGCGTTGACGGGAACGGGGGGGGCACAGATACGCAGTATTTT.

CDR3 region: CASIPPSGPQHF. CDR3 coding DNA: TGTGCCAGCATCCCCCCGTCCGGGCCCCAGCATTTT. The rearrangement joins TRBV6-1 to TRBJ1-5; D is unresolved. The CDR3 covers 12 residues. The V end was cut by 7 bases, the J end by 9 bases, with 13 bases between. The germline gives CDR1 MNHNS, CDR2 SASEGT.

This chain joins TRBV9 and TRBJ2-1; the D gene is possibly TRBD2 (5 bases). This CDR3 has 15 amino acids. V lost 0 bases to trimming and J lost 3 bases, with 10 bases between them. The germline CDR1 and CDR2 sequences are SGDLS and YYNGEE. The CDR3 DNA follows: TGTGCCAGCAGCGTAGAGCCCGGGAACTACAATGAGCAGTTCTTC. Encoded protein: CASSVEPGNYNEQFF.

V gene TRBV6-1 combines with J gene TRBJ2-7; 7 bases are shared with TRBD1. Germline-derived CDR1 and CDR2 are MNHNS and SASEGT. This CDR3 comprises 14 residues. Losses at the gene ends were 3 bases for V and 2 bases for J; bases not matched to a gene: 4. CDR3 region: CASSDRDSAYEQYF. The CDR3 bases are TGTGCCAGCAGTGACCGGGACAGTGCCTACGAGCAGTACTTC.

The sample holds one count of this clone. The chain is built from TRBV2 and TRBJ1-1; TRBD1 might be the D (6 bases). The germline V gene encodes CDR1 SNHLY and CDR2 FYNNEI. The CDR3 sequence is 15 residues long. V shed 6 bases and J shed 0 bases, with 14 bases lying between them. The CDR3 spells CASRQLWTVNTEAFF. Here the CDR3 DNA reads TGTGCCAGCAGACAGTTATGGACAGTGAACACTGAAGCTTTCTTT.

The rearrangement links TRBV2 to TRBJ1-2; TRBD1 aligns across 7 bases. The ends lost 6 bases at V and 5 bases at J; junction bases unmatched: 3. Per the germline V gene, CDR1 is SNHLY and CDR2 is FYNNEI. This CDR3 has 12 residues. The CDR3 DNA is TGTGCCAGCAGCCGGGACAGATATGGCTACACCTTC. Protein sequence: CASSRDRYGYTF.